Listed below are T cell receptor beta chains from one sample, sequenced in a study of cytomegalovirus exposure and HLA in healthy donors. Measured with immunoSEQ multiplex PCR; TCRdb has only the in-frame clones, and not every one. The top ten hold 1.5% to 2% of the sample, which has about 210,000 clones, 60% to 80% seen once. The sample taken for sequencing was PBMCs. The origin of the receptors is a male donor in good health and CMV-seronegative. Each CDR3 is given with its conserved first and last residue. D genes are given only for firm matches. The size field is filled for only some rows; it gives once, few, many or a size class.

len: 15; d_gene: TRBD2; j_gene: TRBJ2-3; v_gene: TRBV7-7; abundance: NA; CDR3aa: CASSRLAGVPDTQYF; CDR3nt: TGTGCTAGCAGCCGACTAGCGGGAGTCCCAGATACGCAGTATTTT
len: 17; d_gene: TRBD1; j_gene: TRBJ1-1; v_gene: TRBV6-1; abundance: NA; CDR3aa: CASSEGIGTGFGTEAFF; CDR3nt: TGTGCCAGCAGTGAAGGTATCGGGACAGGGTTTGGGACTGAAGCTTTCTTT
len: 14; d_gene: NA; j_gene: TRBJ1-4; v_gene: TRBV7-2; abundance: NA; CDR3aa: CASSPNRQQEKLFF; CDR3nt: TGTGCCAGCAGCCCGAACCGACAGCAAGAAAAACTGTTTTTT
len: 15; d_gene: NA; j_gene: TRBJ1-5; v_gene: TRBV7-2; abundance: once; CDR3aa: CASRVPGLSSQPQHF; CDR3nt: TGTGCCAGCAGGGTTCCAGGGTTGAGTAGTCAGCCCCAGCATTTT
len: 13; d_gene: TRBD1; j_gene: TRBJ1-2; v_gene: TRBV7-2; abundance: NA; CDR3aa: CASSQSRGNGYTF; CDR3nt: TGTGCCAGCAGCCAAAGCAGGGGGAATGGCTACACCTTC
len: 15; d_gene: NA; j_gene: TRBJ1-5; v_gene: TRBV19; abundance: NA; CDR3aa: CASRGNREGNQPQHF; CDR3nt: TGTGCCAGTAGAGGGAACAGGGAGGGGAATCAGCCCCAGCATTTT
len: 16; d_gene: NA; j_gene: TRBJ2-7; v_gene: TRBV6-1; abundance: NA; CDR3aa: CASSEVVGALSYEQYF; CDR3nt: TGTGCCAGCAGTGAAGTAGTAGGGGCCCTGTCCTACGAGCAGTACTTC
len: 15; d_gene: TRBD2; j_gene: TRBJ2-5; v_gene: TRBV5-1; abundance: NA; CDR3aa: CASSYPRGAQETQYF; CDR3nt: TGCGCCAGCAGCTATCCGCGGGGGGCCCAAGAGACCCAGTACTTC
len: 16; d_gene: NA; j_gene: TRBJ1-3; v_gene: TRBV5-1; abundance: NA; CDR3aa: CASSLGRADSGNTIYF; CDR3nt: TGCGCCAGCAGCTTGGGCAGGGCCGACTCTGGAAACACCATATATTTT
len: 15; d_gene: TRBD1; j_gene: TRBJ2-2; v_gene: TRBV18; abundance: NA; CDR3aa: CASSSGTGDTGELFF; CDR3nt: TGTGCCAGCTCATCCGGGACAGGGGACACCGGGGAGCTGTTTTTT
len: 14; d_gene: NA; j_gene: TRBJ2-5; v_gene: TRBV7-2; abundance: NA; CDR3aa: CASSPRQTQETQYF; CDR3nt: TGTGCCAGCAGCCCCCGACAGACCCAAGAGACCCAGTACTTC
len: 16; d_gene: NA; j_gene: TRBJ2-1; v_gene: TRBV28; abundance: NA; CDR3aa: CASSLYQGLGGNEQFF; CDR3nt: TGTGCCAGCAGTTTATACCAGGGGCTGGGTGGGAATGAGCAGTTCTTC
len: 14; d_gene: NA; j_gene: TRBJ1-5; v_gene: TRBV5-1; abundance: NA; CDR3aa: CASSLDVGAAPQHF; CDR3nt: TGCGCCAGCAGCTTGGATGTAGGGGCCGCGCCCCAGCATTTT
len: 15; d_gene: NA; j_gene: TRBJ2-1; v_gene: TRBV5-5; abundance: NA; CDR3aa: CASSLMEGIYNEQFF; CDR3nt: TGTGCCAGCAGCTTGATGGAGGGAATCTACAATGAGCAGTTCTTC
len: 13; d_gene: NA; j_gene: TRBJ1-2; v_gene: TRBV19; abundance: NA; CDR3aa: CASSITGTNGYTF; CDR3nt: TGTGCCAGTAGTATAACAGGGACTAATGGCTACACCTTC
len: 15; d_gene: NA; j_gene: TRBJ1-2; v_gene: TRBV7-2; abundance: NA; CDR3aa: CASSQGGAGDYGYTF; CDR3nt: TGTGCCAGCAGCCAGGGTGGGGCAGGGGACTATGGCTACACCTTC
len: 15; d_gene: NA; j_gene: TRBJ2-7; v_gene: TRBV5-1; abundance: NA; CDR3aa: CASSFEWTAGHEQYF; CDR3nt: TGCGCCAGCAGCTTCGAGTGGACAGCCGGTCACGAGCAGTACTTC
len: 13; d_gene: NA; j_gene: TRBJ1-4; v_gene: TRBV30; abundance: NA; CDR3aa: CAASPGANEKLFF; CDR3nt: TGTGCCGCCTCCCCGGGGGCTAATGAAAAACTGTTTTTT
len: 14; d_gene: TRBD1; j_gene: TRBJ1-2; v_gene: TRBV4-2; abundance: NA; CDR3aa: CASSQGQGGYGYTF; CDR3nt: TGTGCCAGCAGCCAAGGACAGGGAGGCTATGGCTACACCTTC
len: 14; d_gene: NA; j_gene: TRBJ1-1; v_gene: TRBV7-9; abundance: NA; CDR3aa: CSSSLSGVNTEAFF; CDR3nt: TGTTCCAGCAGCTTATCAGGGGTAAACACTGAAGCTTTCTTT
len: 14; d_gene: NA; j_gene: TRBJ2-1; v_gene: TRBV2; abundance: NA; CDR3aa: CASSALGLANEQFF; CDR3nt: TGTGCCAGCAGTGCCTTAGGACTGGCTAATGAGCAGTTCTTC
len: 14; d_gene: NA; j_gene: TRBJ1-1; v_gene: TRBV7-6; abundance: NA; CDR3aa: CASSLVRGATEAFF; CDR3nt: TGTGCCAGCAGCTTAGTCCGGGGGGCAACTGAAGCTTTCTTT
len: 13; d_gene: NA; j_gene: TRBJ2-3; v_gene: TRBV5-6; abundance: NA; CDR3aa: CASSGRGLDTQYF; CDR3nt: TGTGCCAGCAGCGGGAGGGGGTTAGATACGCAGTATTTT
len: 12; d_gene: NA; j_gene: TRBJ2-1; v_gene: TRBV18; abundance: NA; CDR3aa: CASSPLRNEQFF; CDR3nt: TGTGCCAGCTCACCACTCCGGAATGAGCAGTTCTTC
len: 15; d_gene: TRBD1; j_gene: TRBJ1-2; v_gene: TRBV5-6; abundance: few; CDR3aa: CASRGAGGADYGYTF; CDR3nt: TGTGCCAGCAGGGGGGCAGGGGGCGCGGACTATGGCTACACCTTC
len: 22; d_gene: TRBD2; j_gene: TRBJ2-2; v_gene: TRBV28; abundance: NA; CDR3aa: CASSFLLSPGTSGELNTGELFF; CDR3nt: TGTGCCAGCAGTTTCCTCCTCAGTCCCGGGACTAGCGGGGAACTGAACACCGGGGAGCTGTTTTTT
len: 14; d_gene: NA; j_gene: TRBJ1-1; v_gene: TRBV9; abundance: NA; CDR3aa: CASSVGQVDTEAFF; CDR3nt: TGTGCCAGCAGCGTAGGACAGGTTGACACTGAAGCTTTCTTT
len: 11; d_gene: NA; j_gene: TRBJ2-3; v_gene: TRBV20-1; abundance: NA; CDR3aa: CSIVPGLAQYF; CDR3nt: TGCAGTATAGTCCCGGGACTTGCGCAGTATTTT
len: 13; d_gene: TRBD1; j_gene: TRBJ1-2; v_gene: TRBV19; abundance: NA; CDR3aa: CASSPQTGNGYTF; CDR3nt: TGTGCCAGTAGTCCGCAGACAGGGAATGGCTACACCTTC
len: 17; d_gene: TRBD1; j_gene: TRBJ2-2; v_gene: TRBV5-1; abundance: NA; CDR3aa: CASSLEVTGRSTGELFF; CDR3nt: TGCGCCAGCAGCTTGGAGGTGACAGGGCGGAGCACCGGGGAGCTGTTTTTT